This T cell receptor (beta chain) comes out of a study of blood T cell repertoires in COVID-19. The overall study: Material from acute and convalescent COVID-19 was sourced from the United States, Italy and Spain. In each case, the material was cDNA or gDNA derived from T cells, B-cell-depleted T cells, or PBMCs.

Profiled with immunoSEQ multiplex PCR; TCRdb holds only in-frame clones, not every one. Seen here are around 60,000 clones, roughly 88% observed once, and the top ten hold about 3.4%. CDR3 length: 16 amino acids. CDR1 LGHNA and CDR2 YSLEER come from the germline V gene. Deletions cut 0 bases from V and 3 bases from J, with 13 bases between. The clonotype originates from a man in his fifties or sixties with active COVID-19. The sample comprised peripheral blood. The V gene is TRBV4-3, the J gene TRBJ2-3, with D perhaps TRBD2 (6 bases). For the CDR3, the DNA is TGCGCCAGCAGCCAAGATGGCGGAGGGAAGACAGATACGCAGTATTTT. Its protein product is CASSQDGGGKTDTQYF.